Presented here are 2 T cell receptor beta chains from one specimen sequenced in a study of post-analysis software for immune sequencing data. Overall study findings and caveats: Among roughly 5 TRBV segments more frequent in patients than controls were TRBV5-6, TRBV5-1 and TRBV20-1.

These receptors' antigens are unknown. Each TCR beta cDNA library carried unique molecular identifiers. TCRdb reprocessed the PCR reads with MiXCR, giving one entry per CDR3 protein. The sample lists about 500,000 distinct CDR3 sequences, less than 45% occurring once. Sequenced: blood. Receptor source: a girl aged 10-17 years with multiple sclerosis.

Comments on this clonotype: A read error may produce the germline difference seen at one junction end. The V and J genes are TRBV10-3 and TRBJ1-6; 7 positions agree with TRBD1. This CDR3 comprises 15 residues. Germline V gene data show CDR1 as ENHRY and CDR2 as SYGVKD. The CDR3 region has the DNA TGTGCCATCAGTGAGTCGGGGGACAGAGATTCACCCCCCCACTTT. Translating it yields CAISESGDRDSPPHF.

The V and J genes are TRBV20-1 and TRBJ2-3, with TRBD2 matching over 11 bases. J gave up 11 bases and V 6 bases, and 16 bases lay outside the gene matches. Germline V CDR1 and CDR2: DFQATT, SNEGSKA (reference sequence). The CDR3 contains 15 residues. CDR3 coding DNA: TGCAGTGCCGAGGGGACTAGCGGCGTGGACTCTGGGCAGTATTTT. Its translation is CSAEGTSGVDSGQYF.